This TCR beta chain was captured by sequencing in a study of T cells after yellow fever vaccination. Points from the study as a whole: Researchers noted that a small share of clonotypes showed up in both CD4 and CD8 compartments. Boosting was followed by the reappearance of most primary-vaccination clones (just under 97% CD4, about 90% CD8).

This clonotype was observed a few times. Its antigen is currently unknown. 5'RACE template switching generated TCR cDNA, adding a universal primer site and UMIs. TCRdb re-called the 5' RACE reads through MiXCR, storing one row per CDR3 protein. This sample carries hundreds of thousands of distinct CDR3 sequences, 12% of them seen once, and the ten largest clones take about 15%. The CDR3 extends over 16 amino acids. The junction had 10 bases not matched to a gene; V was cut back by 6 bases and J by 5 bases. The sequence came from a man aged 25 to 40 who received the YFV17D yellow fever vaccine. Source: PBMCs, taken on the day of the yellow fever booster vaccination. The chain uses TRBV12-3 or TRBV12-4 and TRBJ2-3; TRBD2 aligns across 11 bases. The CDR3 region is CASSPNLAGGGDTQYF. The CDR3 DNA reads TGTGCCAGCAGCCCAAACCTAGCGGGAGGTGGAGATACGCAGTATTTT.